The rows below give T cell receptor beta chains drawn from one sample of a study of glioma-infiltrating T cells. TCRdb processed the multiplex PCR reads anew with MiXCR; each CDR3 protein has one entry. The sample lists more than 110,000 distinct CDR3 sequences, 35% to 50% occurring once. What was sequenced was glioma tissue, nonneoplastic brain tissue, or PBMCs (not recorded which). All receptors come from a human donor with low-grade glioma or glioblastoma, undergoing nonglioma brain surgery, or in good health (not recorded which). The CDR3 runs from the conserved cysteine through the conserved F or W. Each record gives: clone size, D gene, V gene, J gene, CDR3 protein, CDR3 DNA. D genes are given only for firm matches. Rows may omit the clone size; those that give it use once, few, many or a size class.

clone size: many; D gene: .; V gene: TRBV27; J gene: TRBJ1-1; CDR3 protein: CASSWQGEDTEAFF; CDR3 DNA: TGTGCCAGCAGTTGGCAGGGAGAGGACACTGAAGCTTTCTTT
clone size: .; D gene: .; V gene: TRBV6-1; J gene: TRBJ2-7; CDR3 protein: CASSPTPSMESPYEQYF; CDR3 DNA: TGTGCCAGCAGTCCTACGCCCTCGATGGAGTCCCCCTACGAGCAGTACTTC
clone size: many; D gene: TRBD1; V gene: TRBV6-1; J gene: TRBJ2-1; CDR3 protein: CASSRNRGSDEQFF; CDR3 DNA: TGTGCCAGCAGTAGGAACAGGGGATCGGATGAGCAGTTCTTC
clone size: .; D gene: TRBD2; V gene: TRBV28; J gene: TRBJ2-1; CDR3 protein: CASSPSGGPYNEQFF; CDR3 DNA: TGTGCCAGCAGTCCCAGCGGGGGGCCCTACAATGAGCAGTTCTTC
clone size: .; D gene: .; V gene: TRBV28; J gene: TRBJ2-5; CDR3 protein: CASSLSGGGETQYF; CDR3 DNA: TGTGCCAGCAGTTTATCAGGGGGGGGAGAGACCCAGTACTTC
clone size: few; D gene: .; V gene: TRBV6-2/TRBV6-3; J gene: TRBJ1-2; CDR3 protein: CASSYPRGAGGYTF; CDR3 DNA: TGTGCCAGCAGTTACCCCCGTGGGGCTGGCGGCTACACCTTC
clone size: few; D gene: .; V gene: TRBV6-1; J gene: TRBJ2-1; CDR3 protein: CASRAGTEQFF; CDR3 DNA: TGTGCCAGCAGGGCCGGGACAGAGCAGTTCTTC
clone size: .; D gene: .; V gene: TRBV2; J gene: TRBJ2-5; CDR3 protein: CASSENRDALGTQYF; CDR3 DNA: TGTGCCAGCAGTGAAAACAGGGATGCCTTGGGGACCCAGTACTTC
clone size: few; D gene: .; V gene: TRBV3-1; J gene: TRBJ2-1; CDR3 protein: CASSQVGSYNEQFF; CDR3 DNA: TGTGCCAGCAGCCAAGTGGGATCCTACAATGAGCAGTTCTTC
clone size: few; D gene: .; V gene: TRBV27; J gene: TRBJ2-1; CDR3 protein: CASSLLGLANEQFF; CDR3 DNA: TGTGCCAGCAGTTTGCTGGGGCTCGCCAATGAGCAGTTCTTC
clone size: .; D gene: .; V gene: TRBV20-1; J gene: TRBJ2-5; CDR3 protein: CSASDRYTGETQYF; CDR3 DNA: TGCAGTGCTAGCGACAGGTACACAGGAGAGACCCAGTACTTC
clone size: .; D gene: TRBD1; V gene: TRBV20-1; J gene: TRBJ1-1; CDR3 protein: CSARDGRGDTEAFF; CDR3 DNA: TGCAGTGCTAGAGATGGCAGGGGGGACACTGAAGCTTTCTTT
clone size: once; D gene: .; V gene: TRBV7-3; J gene: TRBJ2-3; CDR3 protein: CASSLNGGTQYF; CDR3 DNA: TGTGCCAGCAGCTTAAATGGGGGTACGCAGTATTTT
clone size: .; D gene: .; V gene: TRBV6-2/TRBV6-3; J gene: TRBJ1-1; CDR3 protein: CASGGPEAFF; CDR3 DNA: TGTGCCAGCGGGGGACCTGAAGCTTTCTTT
clone size: .; D gene: .; V gene: TRBV6-2/TRBV6-3; J gene: TRBJ2-7; CDR3 protein: CASKTGQPYEQYF; CDR3 DNA: TGTGCCAGCAAAACCGGACAGCCCTACGAGCAGTACTTC
clone size: many; D gene: .; V gene: TRBV6-1; J gene: TRBJ1-1; CDR3 protein: CASSYQGGTEAFF; CDR3 DNA: TGTGCCAGCAGTTATCAGGGAGGCACTGAAGCTTTCTTT
clone size: .; D gene: .; V gene: TRBV6-1; J gene: TRBJ1-1; CDR3 protein: CASRRWQPNTEAFF; CDR3 DNA: TGTGCCAGCAGGCGGTGGCAGCCTAACACTGAAGCTTTCTTT
clone size: few; D gene: .; V gene: TRBV4-1; J gene: TRBJ2-1; CDR3 protein: CASSQNPDCYNEQFF; CDR3 DNA: TGCGCCAGCAGCCAGAACCCGGACTGTTACAATGAGCAGTTCTTC
clone size: .; D gene: TRBD2; V gene: TRBV20-1; J gene: TRBJ2-1; CDR3 protein: CSAWNLLAFHEQFF; CDR3 DNA: TGCAGTGCTTGGAATCTACTAGCGTTCCATGAGCAGTTCTTC
clone size: .; D gene: TRBD1; V gene: TRBV7-8; J gene: TRBJ2-2; CDR3 protein: CASSLVEGATGELFF; CDR3 DNA: TGTGCCAGCAGCTTAGTCGAGGGGGCGACCGGGGAGCTGTTTTTT
clone size: few; D gene: .; V gene: TRBV15; J gene: TRBJ1-5; CDR3 protein: CATSRDHGVGNQPQHF; CDR3 DNA: TGTGCCACCAGCAGAGATCACGGGGTAGGAAATCAGCCCCAGCATTTT
clone size: .; D gene: TRBD1; V gene: TRBV27; J gene: TRBJ1-1; CDR3 protein: CAGRGTGSTEAFF; CDR3 DNA: TGTGCCGGCAGGGGGACAGGCTCCACTGAAGCTTTCTTT
clone size: once; D gene: .; V gene: TRBV4-2; J gene: TRBJ2-3; CDR3 protein: CASSQAGPQGDTQYF; CDR3 DNA: TGTGCCAGCAGCCAAGCGGGACCCCAGGGAGATACGCAGTATTTT
clone size: .; D gene: TRBD1; V gene: TRBV12-3/TRBV12-4; J gene: TRBJ2-3; CDR3 protein: CASSFGQGDTDTQYF; CDR3 DNA: TGTGCCAGCAGTTTCGGACAGGGAGACACAGATACGCAGTATTTT
clone size: few; D gene: .; V gene: TRBV7-2; J gene: TRBJ2-7; CDR3 protein: CASSLGSNTLGDEQYF; CDR3 DNA: TGTGCCAGCAGCTTAGGATCGAACACCTTAGGAGACGAGCAGTACTTC
clone size: .; D gene: .; V gene: TRBV29-1; J gene: TRBJ2-3; CDR3 protein: CSVAQGGWGTDTQYF; CDR3 DNA: TGCAGCGTGGCACAAGGAGGTTGGGGCACAGATACGCAGTATTTT
clone size: .; D gene: TRBD2; V gene: TRBV28; J gene: TRBJ2-7; CDR3 protein: CASSPWSLLATSYEQYF; CDR3 DNA: TGTGCCAGCAGCCCCTGGTCCTTACTAGCGACCTCCTACGAGCAGTACTTC
clone size: .; D gene: .; V gene: TRBV20-1; J gene: TRBJ1-2; CDR3 protein: CSAPSPITVLYGYTF; CDR3 DNA: TGCAGTGCTCCCTCACCTATAACAGTACTCTATGGCTACACCTTC
clone size: few; D gene: .; V gene: TRBV6-1; J gene: TRBJ2-2; CDR3 protein: CASMDSANTGELFF; CDR3 DNA: TGTGCCAGCATGGACAGCGCGAACACCGGGGAGCTGTTTTTT
clone size: few; D gene: .; V gene: TRBV27; J gene: TRBJ1-3; CDR3 protein: CASAGVGNTIYF; CDR3 DNA: TGTGCCAGCGCTGGGGTCGGAAACACCATATATTTT
clone size: .; D gene: .; V gene: TRBV28; J gene: TRBJ2-3; CDR3 protein: CASSLSHTDTQYF; CDR3 DNA: TGTGCCAGCAGTTTAAGCCACACAGATACGCAGTATTTT
clone size: few; D gene: .; V gene: TRBV20-1; J gene: TRBJ2-5; CDR3 protein: CSPNGQETQYF; CDR3 DNA: TGCAGTCCCAACGGACAAGAGACCCAGTACTTC
clone size: few; D gene: .; V gene: TRBV6-1; J gene: TRBJ2-1; CDR3 protein: CATRETYNEQFF; CDR3 DNA: TGTGCCACCCGGGAGACCTACAATGAGCAGTTCTTC
clone size: few; D gene: TRBD2; V gene: TRBV29-1; J gene: TRBJ2-1; CDR3 protein: CSVEEPSGEYNEQFF; CDR3 DNA: TGCAGCGTTGAAGAGCCCAGCGGGGAGTACAATGAGCAGTTCTTC
clone size: few; D gene: .; V gene: TRBV2; J gene: TRBJ1-1; CDR3 protein: CASSERVTGSVTEAFF; CDR3 DNA: TGTGCCAGCAGTGAAAGAGTGACAGGATCGGTCACTGAAGCTTTCTTT
clone size: .; D gene: TRBD2; V gene: TRBV4-1; J gene: TRBJ2-3; CDR3 protein: CASSQEIAGGTDTQYF; CDR3 DNA: TGCGCCAGCAGCCAAGAGATAGCGGGGGGCACAGATACGCAGTATTTT
clone size: few; D gene: .; V gene: TRBV27; J gene: TRBJ2-7; CDR3 protein: CASSLRVLESSYEQYF; CDR3 DNA: TGTGCCAGCAGTTTACGAGTCCTTGAGAGCTCCTACGAGCAGTACTTC
clone size: .; D gene: .; V gene: TRBV6-1; J gene: TRBJ2-1; CDR3 protein: CASSAPNGNEQFF; CDR3 DNA: TGTGCCAGCTCCGCTCCTAACGGAAATGAGCAGTTCTTC
clone size: .; D gene: TRBD1; V gene: TRBV19; J gene: TRBJ2-7; CDR3 protein: CASSITGGEQYF; CDR3 DNA: TGTGCCAGTAGTATTACAGGGGGTGAGCAGTACTTC
clone size: .; D gene: .; V gene: TRBV12-3/TRBV12-4; J gene: TRBJ2-1; CDR3 protein: CASSPRTTNEQFF; CDR3 DNA: TGTGCCAGCAGCCCCAGGACTACTAATGAGCAGTTCTTC
clone size: .; D gene: .; V gene: TRBV6-1; J gene: TRBJ2-1; CDR3 protein: CASSSSGNEEFF; CDR3 DNA: TGTGCCAGCAGCTCGTCAGGCAATGAGGAGTTCTTC